A selection of T cell receptor beta chains follows, all from one sample in a study of T cell clonotyping in hematopoietic cell transplantation. Sequencing was performed with immunoSEQ multiplex PCR; in TCRdb, only in-frame clones are kept and a portion is missing. The sample holds several thousand clones, about 97% seen once. The sequencing used peripheral blood mononuclear cells, collected before stem cell transplant. The receptors shown here come from a man in his 70s with acute myeloid leukemia. Some clones in this sample may be carry-over from other donors' samples. Each CDR3 is given with its conserved first and last residue. The D gene is left open where the match is weak. For some rows the clone size is stated as once, few or many, or as a class when expanded; others skip it.

D gene	clone size	V gene	J gene	CDR3 protein	CDR3 DNA
.	.	TRBV5-8	TRBJ2-7	CASSLMGTVEQYF	TGTGCCAGCAGCTTGATGGGGACGGTGGAGCAGTACTTC
.	.	TRBV5-6	TRBJ2-7	CASSRGAGAYEQYF	TGTGCCAGCAGCCGGGGGGCGGGGGCCTACGAGCAGTACTTC
.	.	TRBV5-6	TRBJ2-2	CASSAKGRPALNTGELFF	TGTGCCAGCAGCGCCAAGGGACGGCCAGCATTGAACACCGGGGAGCTGTTTTTT
TRBD1	.	TRBV6-1	TRBJ1-2	CASSQGANYGYTF	TGTGCCAGCAGTCAGGGGGCGAACTATGGCTACACCTTC
TRBD2	.	TRBV4-3	TRBJ2-2	CASSQNRLAGGGTGELFF	TGCGCCAGCAGCCAAAACAGACTAGCGGGAGGGGGCACCGGGGAGCTGTTTTTT
.	once	TRBV19	TRBJ1-1	CASNRALPYRTEAFF	TGTGCCAGTAACAGGGCCCTTCCATATAGAACTGAAGCTTTCTTT
TRBD1	.	TRBV29-1	TRBJ2-7	CSVAKVGTGEYEQYF	TGCAGCGTTGCTAAAGTAGGGACAGGGGAGTACGAGCAGTACTTC
.	.	TRBV5-1	TRBJ1-5	CASSFEGSNQPQHF	TGCGCCAGCAGCTTTGAAGGAAGCAATCAGCCCCAGCATTTT
.	.	TRBV6-5	TRBJ1-4	CASSYNGRVGEKLFF	TGTGCCAGCAGTTACAACGGCAGGGTCGGTGAAAAACTGTTTTTT
TRBD2	.	TRBV9	TRBJ2-7	CASSVEGTSGRELYEQYF	TGTGCCAGCAGCGTAGAGGGGACTAGCGGGAGGGAGCTTTACGAGCAGTACTTC
.	.	TRBV10-3	TRBJ2-1	CAITDTTGAEQFF	TGTGCCATCACCGACACGACAGGCGCCGAGCAGTTCTTC
.	.	TRBV30	TRBJ1-2	CAWSKGTGRTNYGYTF	TGTGCCTGGAGTAAGGGGACGGGGCGAACTAACTATGGCTACACCTTC
.	.	TRBV30	TRBJ1-1	CAWRTNTWAFF	TGTGCCTGGAGAACGAATACATGGGCTTTCTTT
.	.	TRBV7-9	TRBJ1-1	CASIPTGDSWSEAFF	TGTGCCAGCATCCCCACGGGGGACTCTTGGTCTGAAGCTTTCTTT
.	.	TRBV19	TRBJ1-2	CASTPGGLNYGYTF	TGTGCCAGTACCCCCGGGGGGCTCAACTATGGCTACACCTTC
TRBD2	.	TRBV5-1	TRBJ2-1	CASRQGASGGVDEQFF	TGCGCCAGCAGACAGGGGGCTAGCGGGGGGGTCGATGAGCAGTTCTTC
.	.	TRBV11-3	TRBJ2-1	CASSFKSNEQFF	TGTGCCAGCAGTTTTAAGTCCAATGAGCAGTTCTTC
TRBD2	.	TRBV2	TRBJ2-6	CASSETSGRSGGANVLTF	TGTGCCAGCAGTGAGACTAGCGGGAGATCTGGTGGGGCCAACGTCCTGACTTTC
.	.	TRBV6-5	TRBJ1-2	CASSYIVQGGYGYTF	TGTGCCAGCAGTTACATTGTGCAGGGCGGCTATGGCTACACCTTC
.	.	TRBV19	TRBJ1-2	CASSIIPRTEPRGYTF	TGTGCCAGTAGTATTATTCCGAGGACTGAACCGAGAGGCTACACCTTC